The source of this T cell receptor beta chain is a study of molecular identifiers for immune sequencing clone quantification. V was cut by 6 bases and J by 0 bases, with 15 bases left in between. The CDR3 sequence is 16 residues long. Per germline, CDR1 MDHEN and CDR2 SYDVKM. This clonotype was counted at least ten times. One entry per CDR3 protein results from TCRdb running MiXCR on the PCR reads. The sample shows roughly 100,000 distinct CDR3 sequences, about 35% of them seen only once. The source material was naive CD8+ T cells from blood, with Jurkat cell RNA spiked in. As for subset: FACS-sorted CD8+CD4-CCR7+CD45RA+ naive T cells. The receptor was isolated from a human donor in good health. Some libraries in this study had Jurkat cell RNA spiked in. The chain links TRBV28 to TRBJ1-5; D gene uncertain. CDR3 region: CASRSVPGYSNQPQHF. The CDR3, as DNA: TGTGCCAGCAGGTCCGTTCCGGGTTATAGCAATCAGCCCCAGCATTTT.